This passage covers 5 T cell receptor beta chains from one sample sequenced in a study of cytomegalovirus exposure and HLA in healthy donors. Primers included in the PCR were 60 Vbeta and 13 Jbeta primers. Profiled with immunoSEQ multiplex PCR; TCRdb holds only in-frame clones, not every one. This table has fewer than 150,000 clones, approximately 77% appearing once. The sequenced sample was PBMCs. Every receptor here comes from a man in his forties or fifties in good health and CMV-seropositive.

This clone has a single count. The chain combines TRBV9 with TRBJ2-5; 9 bases agree with TRBD2. CDR1 is SGDLS and CDR2 is YYNGEE in the germline V gene. Trimming cost V 4 bases and J 2 bases; bases outside gene matches: 9. The CDR3 has 16 residues. CDR3 in DNA: TGTGCCAGCAGCTCCCGCGGGGGGGACAGACAAGAGACCCAGTACTTC. Encoded protein: CASSSRGGDRQETQYF.

This clone occurred a few times. The J gene is TRBJ2-3, the V gene TRBV6-5, with 8 bases identical to TRBD2. This CDR3 contains 14 residues. Trimming at V came to 6 bases and at J to 5 bases, leaving 7 bases not matched to a gene. Germline loops: CDR1 MNHEY, CDR2 SVGAGI. Here the CDR3 reads CASSSSSGRDTQYF. DNA of the CDR3: TGTGCCAGCAGCTCCTCAAGCGGGAGAGATACGCAGTATTTT.

The J gene is TRBJ2-2, the V gene TRBV5-1; D gene uncertain. Trimming cost V 5 bases and J 5 bases, with 13 bases left between them. This CDR3 contains 14 residues. Looked up from germline, CDR1 is SGHRS and CDR2 is YFSETQ. The CDR3 DNA is TGCGCCAGCAGACTTCAAGCCGATACCGGGGAGCTGTTTTTT. Residues: CASRLQADTGELFF.

The chain couples TRBV29-1 to TRBJ2-3, with D possibly being TRBD2 (5 bases). Germline V gene data show CDR1 as SQVTM and CDR2 as ANQGSEA. V lost 4 bases and J 0 bases, leaving 20 bases between the germline ends. This CDR3 contains 17 residues. CDR3 region: CSVAGSIGVSSTDTQYF. CDR3 nucleotide sequence: TGCAGCGTTGCCGGATCTATCGGGGTCTCTAGCACAGATACGCAGTATTTT.

This clone was observed a single time. This chain joins TRBV11-2 and TRBJ2-5; maybe TRBD1 (5 bases). CDR1 and CDR2 (germline): SGHAT, FQNNGV. The germline V and J ends were trimmed by 5 bases and 5 bases, with 21 bases remaining between them. This CDR3 has 16 amino acids. The CDR3 coding sequence is TGTGCCAGCAGCGAAGCCGCACGTAGGGGCCGGGAGACCCAGTACTTC. Protein: CASSEAARRGRETQYF.